The table lists the clone carrying this TCR beta chain with many counts. Its target is unknown. The sample originates from a study of human T cells and chemical hapten exposure. Study outcomes and limitations: In comparison with controls, expanded TCRs gave rise to a significantly larger number of large CDR3 similarity clusters.

Time point here: pre-sensitization, week 0. Treatment of the sample: therapeutic diphenylcyclopropenone sensitization with weekly scalp DPC. The CDR3 has 14 amino acids. The germline gives CDR1 SGDLS, CDR2 YYNGEE. TCRdb re-analysed the RACE reads in MiXCR, keeping a single row per CDR3 protein. The table shows about 250,000 distinct CDR3 sequences, with around 7.7% occurring only once. This clonotype was obtained from a man in his late teens or twenties with alopecia areata. Some clones in this sample may be carry-over from other donors' samples. Sequenced here: whole blood, sampled in connection with sensitization to the hapten diphenylcyclopropenone (DPC). The genes are TRBV9 and TRBJ2-5, with 8 bases lining up with TRBD2. The CDR3 DNA reads as TGTTCCCCGTGGGCGGGGGGCCGTTATGAGACCCAGTACTTC. Translating gives CSPWAGGRYETQYF.